This TCR beta chain was captured by sequencing in a study of blood T cell repertoires in COVID-19 (dated by TCRdb to the early 2020s). A note on the overall study: The collaborator samples originated in the United States, Italy and Spain and spanned the acute and convalescent phases of COVID-19. The prospective study material was composed of cDNA or gDNA derived from T cells, B-cell-depleted T cells, or PBMCs. The dataset comprised deeply sampled blood TCRbeta repertoires from subjects exposed to, actively infected with, or recovered from COVID-19. The repertoires were made available in a free public database intended to serve as a resource for research on the immune response to SARS-CoV-2. The samples were drawn from two sources: the first 160 participants of the ongoing ImmuneRACE study, and fewer than 1,500 subjects contributed by 6 global collaborators. Nearly every sample came with metadata listing a de-identified subject ID, COVID-19 status, age in years and sex. Where available, HLA class I and class II types were taken from metadata supplied by the sample provider and were not determined by assay-based typing.

On the study overall, not on this receptor specifically: How much clinical and demographic metadata was included differed by source and by participant, and the metadata was provided uncurated.

Of note for this clone: Its antigen target is currently unknown. Base qualities were left out, and no much larger clone turns up one base away.

Whole blood was collected in K2EDTA tubes by collaborating institutions according to the institutions' own protocols. For TCRbeta analysis, collaborators shipped samples as frozen whole blood, isolated PBMCs, or DNA extracted from either of those sample types. TCRbeta CDR3 regions were amplified from genomic DNA using the immunoSEQ Assay, a bias-controlled multiplex PCR. On the study's bioinformatics: The number of nucleated cells in each sample was estimated by amplification of reference gene primers within the assay. To quantify the absolute abundance of each unique TCRbeta CDR3 rearrangement, sequence reads were collapsed and filtered. For each sample, productive Simpson clonality was calculated as the square root of Simpson's diversity index across productive rearrangements. Entries here come from immuneACCESS through TCRdb and include only in-frame sequences with V and J called. Some clones fail to appear in such tables; in the studies checked, an unresolved V gene covers under half of the shortfall, and the cause of the remainder is unknown. V, J and clone size were drawn from that table, and D and trimming were deduced from the DNA. Counted in this sample were 90,000 to 130,000 clones; about nine tenths of them appeared once. Roughly 2.3% of the sample belongs to the ten largest clones.

V is shortened by 3 bases, J by 4 bases, and the region joining them spans 12 bases. From the cysteine up to the phenylalanine, the CDR3 has a length of 15 residues. Solely the CDR3 DNA is kept, with 45 bases framed from the first base. The germline V gene provides CDR1 MDHEN and CDR2 SYDVKM. What was sequenced was peripheral blood. This clonotype was sampled from a human donor in a cohort sampled during active COVID-19. The rearranged segments are TRBV28 and TRBJ2-2; TRBD1 is perhaps the D gene, given 5 matching bases. CDR3 region: CASSFQGGITGELFF. The bases are TGTGCCAGCAGTTTCCAGGGTGGAATCACCGGGGAGCTGTTTTTT.